This paragraph covers one TCR beta chain sequence. Per the authors' pipeline: Estimates of nucleated cell counts were drawn from the amplification of reference gene primers. The method was immunoSEQ multiplex PCR; TCRdb's version includes in-frame clones alone and lacks a portion of them. V, J and clone size are taken as reported in that table, and D and trimming were inferred from the DNA itself. The repertoire consists of fewer than 200,000 clones, with 88% occurring once and the leading ten covering roughly 25%. This entry belongs to a study of blood T cell repertoires in COVID-19. Study summary: Nucleic acid was either cDNA or gDNA, and it came from T cells, B-cell-depleted T cells, or PBMCs.

CDR3 length: 14 residues. Germline values: CDR1 ENHRY, CDR2 SYGVKD. Germline trimming cut 0 bases from V and 8 bases from J; bases unmatched to any gene: 2. The sample comprised peripheral blood. The genes are TRBV10-3 and TRBJ1-4; the match to TRBD1 covers 8 bases. The clonotype was recovered from a man in his sixties with acute or convalescent COVID-19. The CDR3 protein is CAISESDRAEKLFF. The CDR3 bases are TGTGCCATCAGTGAGTCGGACAGGGCAGAAAAACTGTTTTTT.